The 20 T cell receptor beta chains reported below all come from one sample, sequenced in a study of blood T cell repertoires in COVID-19. Method: immunoSEQ multiplex PCR; TCRdb's copy keeps in-frame clones and lacks some. This table holds about 81,000 clones, approximately 92% found once. The sample consisted of peripheral blood. These receptors originate from a woman aged 80 or over with active COVID-19.

This chain joins TRBV6-6 and TRBJ2-2; no clear D. CDR3 size: 14 residues. Germline V CDR1 and CDR2: MNHNY, SVGAGI (reference sequence). V was cut by 7 bases and J by 1 base, with 10 bases left in between. The CDR3 here is CASIATLNTGELFF. The DNA of the CDR3 is TGTGCCAGCATAGCTACTCTGAACACCGGGGAGCTGTTTTTT.

The rearrangement links TRBV3-1 (or the pseudogene TRBV3-2) to TRBJ1-1, with 7 bases aligning to TRBD1. V was pared by 4 bases and J by 0 bases, with 5 bases of the junction left unmatched. The length of the CDR3 is 15 residues. CDR1 and CDR2 from the germline V gene are LGHDT and YNNKEL (reference sequence). Here the CDR3 DNA reads TGTGCCAGCAGCCCAGGACAGGTTTTGAACACTGAAGCTTTCTTT. This gives the protein CASSPGQVLNTEAFF.

The CDR3: CASSPHSGVAGYNEQFF. The CDR3 DNA sequence: TGTGCCAGCAGTCCGCACTCTGGGGTAGCGGGGTACAATGAGCAGTTCTTC. The rearrangement uses TRBV28 and TRBJ2-1, with 8 bases that match TRBD2. The CDR3 covers 17 residues. Per the germline V gene, CDR1 is MDHEN and CDR2 is SYDVKM. The J segment lost 4 bases and the V segment lost 5 bases, leaving 13 bases of the junction unmatched.

This sequence joins TRBV9 and TRBJ1-2; 9 nucleotides align to TRBD1. The length of the CDR3 is 15 residues. Per germline, CDR1 SGDLS and CDR2 YYNGEE. J was trimmed by 4 bases and V by 4 bases; bases with no gene match: 8. This CDR3 is CASSPGTGRIYGYTF. CDR3 DNA sequence: TGTGCCAGCAGCCCCGGGACAGGGAGGATCTATGGCTACACCTTC.

V is TRBV21-1 and J is TRBJ2-3; TRBD2, the table's D call, was not compared with the DNA. TRBV21-1 corresponds to a pseudogene. The CDR3 has 15 residues. In DNA, the CDR3 is TGTGCCAGCGGCCCTCCTAGCGCAGGGACAGATACGCAGTATTTT. It yields the protein CASGPPSAGTDTQYF.

The chain couples TRBV5-1 to TRBJ2-1, with TRBD2 as a possible D gene (6 bases). This CDR3 has 17 amino acids. The V gene's germline CDR1 is SGHRS and CDR2 YFSETQ. The ends were cut back, 4 bases at V and 2 bases at J, with 19 bases in the middle. The CDR3 is CASSPEVLAGTYNEQFF. As DNA, the CDR3 is TGCGCCAGCAGCCCGGAGGTGCTGGCGGGGACCTACAATGAGCAGTTCTTC.

The rearrangement joins TRBV19 to TRBJ2-1, with D possibly TRBD2 on 5 matching bases. The CDR3 extends over 12 amino acids. Trimming removed 6 bases from V and 3 bases from J, with 6 bases in between. Germline V gene data show CDR1 as LNHDA and CDR2 as SQIVND (reference sequence). DNA for the CDR3: TGTGCCAGTAGCCGGGACTACAATGAGCAGTTCTTC. It translates to CASSRDYNEQFF.

The rearrangement uses TRBV19 and TRBJ2-5, with D perhaps TRBD2 (5 bases). The germline CDR1 and CDR2 sequences are LNHDA and SQIVND (reference sequence). The CDR3 runs 16 residues. V lost 4 bases, J lost 5 bases, and 20 bases lay in between. The CDR3 spells CASSRLADLRGETQYF. The CDR3 DNA is TGTGCCAGTAGTAGGCTAGCAGACCTCAGAGGGGAGACCCAGTACTTC.

The chain links TRBV28 to TRBJ1-5; tentative D call: TRBD1 (6 bases). This CDR3 region has 15 residues. The germline CDR1 and CDR2 sequences are MDHEN and SYDVKM. V lost 4 bases to trimming and J lost 6 bases, with 16 bases between them. The CDR3 DNA reads as TGTGCCAGCAGTTCTATTCAGGGGAACGGTCAGCCCCAGCATTTT. This codes for CASSSIQGNGQPQHF. Looking up the rest from reference TRBV28 and TRBJ1-5 gives the full variable domain: DVKVTQSSRYLVKRTGEKVFLECVQDMDHENMFWYRQDPGLGLRLIYFSYDVKMKEKGDIPEGYSVSREKKERFSLILESASTNQTSMYLCASSSIQGNGQPQHFGDGTRLSIL.

The V call is TRBV7-9, the J call TRBJ2-2; D gene ambiguous. V lost 1 base, J lost 8 bases, and 11 bases lay in between. This CDR3 is 14 amino acids long. Germline-derived CDR1 and CDR2 are SEHNR and FQNEAQ (reference sequence). In DNA, the CDR3 is TGTGCCAGCAGCTTAGTGGCCTTCCCGGGGGAGCTGTTTTTT. Translated: CASSLVAFPGELFF.

The DNA of the CDR3 is TGTGCCAGCAGGCCCAGGGGGCGAGCCACAGATACGCAGTATTTT. It encodes CASRPRGRATDTQYF. The chain joins TRBV2 to TRBJ2-3, with 8 bases matching TRBD1. The ends lost 6 bases at V and 2 bases at J; junction bases unmatched: 7. Germline-derived CDR1 and CDR2 are SNHLY and FYNNEI. The CDR3 has 15 amino acids.

The genes are TRBV6-4 and TRBJ2-3, with TRBD2 identical over 9 bases. Germline loops: CDR1 MRHNA, CDR2 SNTAGT. Losses at the gene ends were 2 bases for V and 2 bases for J; bases not matched to a gene: 17. This CDR3 region has 20 residues. CDR3 protein: CASSDPPQSSGRWSTDTQYF. The CDR3 region has the DNA TGTGCCAGCAGTGACCCACCTCAGAGTAGCGGGAGATGGTCCACAGATACGCAGTATTTT.

The chain uses TRBV20-1 and TRBJ1-1; TRBD1 is a possible D gene (6 bases). Deletions cut 3 bases from V and 6 bases from J, with 11 bases between. The CDR3 runs 12 residues. Germline-derived CDR1 and CDR2 are DFQATT and SNEGSKA (reference sequence). CDR3 nucleotides: TGCAGTGCTAGTCAGGGGTGGGCTGAAGCTTTCTTT. It translates to CSASQGWAEAFF.

This chain joins TRBV5-1 and TRBJ2-5, with D possibly TRBD2 on 5 matching bases. V was shortened by 3 bases and J by 1 base, with 13 bases between the two germline ends. There are 15 residues in the CDR3. Looked up from germline, CDR1 is SGHRS and CDR2 is YFSETQ. The chain's CDR3 is CASSYTTSGQETQYF. CDR3 sequence (DNA): TGCGCCAGCAGCTACACCACCAGCGGCCAAGAGACCCAGTACTTC.

The V call is TRBV27, the J call TRBJ2-5, with D possibly matching TRBD2 (5 bases). This CDR3 contains 16 residues. Germline V gene lookup returns CDR1 MNHEY and CDR2 SMNVEV (reference sequence). Trimming shortened V by 5 bases and J by 2 bases, and 18 bases separated the two germline ends. CDR3 sequence: CASSLAPSSLQETQYF. The CDR3 nucleotides read TGTGCCAGCAGTCTAGCCCCTAGCAGCCTTCAAGAGACCCAGTACTTC.

The chain carries TRBV7-9 and TRBJ1-2; D is unresolved. V lost 2 bases, J lost 4 bases, and 5 bases lay in between. Germline lookup yields CDR1 SEHNR and CDR2 FQNEAQ (reference sequence). The CDR3 sequence is 12 residues long. The CDR3, as DNA: TGTGCCAGCAGCTTACTTCTCTATGGCTACACCTTC. Protein product: CASSLLLYGYTF.

This sequence joins TRBV7-3 and TRBJ1-2, with no clear D. V was trimmed by 1 base and J by 8 bases, leaving 17 bases between them. Germline values: CDR1 SGHTA, CDR2 FQGTGA. The CDR3 consists of 15 residues. DNA of the CDR3: TGTGCCAGCAGCTTAATTCGAACGCTATCGGAGGGCTACACCTTC. Amino acid sequence: CASSLIRTLSEGYTF.

This clone was seen only once. The CDR3 sequence is CASSPPFGTRQGQKGYTF. CDR3 DNA sequence: TGTGCCAGTAGTCCGCCTTTCGGAACGCGACAGGGCCAAAAGGGCTACACCTTC. The chain has TRBV19 and TRBJ1-2, with TRBD1 matching over 7 bases. From germline, CDR1 is LNHDA and CDR2 SQIVND (reference sequence). The CDR3 contains 18 residues. V lost 5 bases and J lost 8; bases outside the gene matches: 23.

This clone was seen only a few times. The rearrangement uses TRBV27 and TRBJ2-7; D might be TRBD1 (5 bases). Germline assignment: CDR1 MNHEY and CDR2 SMNVEV (reference sequence). The CDR3 contains 13 residues. The V and J ends lost 8 bases and 2 bases respectively, with 13 bases between them. CDR3 region: CASRRGAAYEQYF. CDR3 bases: TGTGCCAGCCGAAGGGGTGCTGCCTACGAGCAGTACTTC.

This clone was seen only a few times. This chain joins TRBV6-5 and TRBJ2-7, with D possibly TRBD2 on 6 matching bases. Germline CDR1 MNHEY, CDR2 SVGAGI. CDR3 length equals 15 residues. V gave up 0 bases and J gave up 0 bases, with 9 bases separating them. For the CDR3, the DNA is TGTGCCAGCAGTTACTCGGGGGGTTTCTCCTACGAGCAGTACTTC. Protein: CASSYSGGFSYEQYF.